This entry is about one TCR beta chain. What it binds is not known. The likely explanation is a read error, given a far larger clone one base away. CDR3 length: 14 residues. V was pared by 6 bases and J by 9 bases, with 10 bases of the junction left unmatched. Germline CDR1 and CDR2: SGHTA and FQGNSA. Indicated time point: newly diagnosed GD, antithyroid drugs for less than 3 months. Preparation of the TCR library used RNA extracted from PBMCs. In each case, Graves' disease was diagnosed per American Thyroid Association guidelines. The data are from a study of regulatory T cells in long-lasting Graves disease. Findings and limits, study-wide: Favored gene segments in persistent disease were TRBV28, TRBJ1-2 and TRBJ2-5. Exclusively peripheral blood, rather than thyroid tissue, was studied.

Both iRepertoire HTBI primers and Arm-PCR of CDR3 regions were used to build the TCR beta libraries. MiXCR was run by TCRdb on the multiplex PCR reads, yielding one entry per CDR3 protein. The data contain approximately 400,000 distinct CDR3 sequences, about 16% of them seen just once; the ten biggest clones take up 16%. These data were likewise used in another study, on T cells in Graves' hyperthyroidism and ophthalmopathy. From that study: A set of HTBI primers served as the primers for a first-round RT-PCR of the TCR CDR3.

The chain employs TRBV7-2 and TRBJ2-7; 11 bases fit TRBD2. This TCR came from a woman in her twenties or thirties with Graves disease. The sequencing here drew on peripheral blood mononuclear cells (PBMCs), taken at new diagnosis, from a patient treated with antithyroid drugs. The CDR3 protein is CASSLAGGSDGQYF. In nucleotides, the CDR3 is TGTGCCAGCAGTCTAGCGGGGGGTAGCGACGGGCAGTACTTC.